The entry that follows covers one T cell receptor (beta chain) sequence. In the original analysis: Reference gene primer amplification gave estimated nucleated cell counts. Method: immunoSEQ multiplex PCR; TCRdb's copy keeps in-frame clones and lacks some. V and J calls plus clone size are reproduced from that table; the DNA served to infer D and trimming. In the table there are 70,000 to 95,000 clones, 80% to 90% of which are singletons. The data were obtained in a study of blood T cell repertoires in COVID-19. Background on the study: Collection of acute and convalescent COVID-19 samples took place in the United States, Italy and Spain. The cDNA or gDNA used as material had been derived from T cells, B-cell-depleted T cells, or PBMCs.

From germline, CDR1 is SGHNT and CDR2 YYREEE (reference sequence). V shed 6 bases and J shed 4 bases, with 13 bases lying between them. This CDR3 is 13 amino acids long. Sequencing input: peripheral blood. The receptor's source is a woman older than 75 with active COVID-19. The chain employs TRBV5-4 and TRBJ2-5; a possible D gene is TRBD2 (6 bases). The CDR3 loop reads CASTWAGSETQYF. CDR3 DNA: TGTGCCAGCACCTGGGCGGGATCAGAGACCCAGTACTTC. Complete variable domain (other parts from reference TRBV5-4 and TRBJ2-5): ETGVTQSPTHLIKTRGQQVTLRCSSQSGHNTVSWYQQALGQGPQFIFQYYREEENGRGNFPPRFSGLQFPNYSSELNVNALELDDSALYLCASTWAGSETQYFGPGTRLLVL.